This is a list of T cell receptor beta chains from one sample in a study of blood T cell repertoires in COVID-19. Sequencing used immunoSEQ multiplex PCR; TCRdb keeps in-frame clones, though not all of them. This repertoire shows about 200,000 clones, around 81% found once; its top ten account for roughly 7%. The sample was peripheral blood. The receptors were gathered from a woman between 70 and 85 years old with acute or convalescent COVID-19. The CDR3 runs from the conserved cysteine through the conserved F or W. The D gene is left open where the match is weak. Only part of the rows carry a size: once, few, many, or a class if the clone is expanded.

j_call | d_call | clone_size | v_call | cdr3_nt | cdr3_aa
TRBJ1-1 | TRBD1 | - | TRBV25-1 | TGTGCCAGCAGTGGAGCGACAGGGGGGCGGTCGCCAGCTTTCTTT | CASSGATGGRSPAFF
TRBJ2-2 | TRBD2 | - | TRBV24-1 | TGTGCCACCAGTGACTGGACTAGAGGTGCCGGGGAGCTGTTTTTT | CATSDWTRGAGELFF
TRBJ2-7 | TRBD1 | - | TRBV6-6 | TGTGCCAGCGGACAGGACCCCTACGAGCAGTACTTC | CASGQDPYEQYF
TRBJ2-3 | TRBD2 | once | TRBV6-1 | TGTGCCAGCAGTGAAGTGGATAGCGGGGGAGTAGATACGCAGTATTTT | CASSEVDSGGVDTQYF
TRBJ2-6 | TRBD1 | - | TRBV7-3 | TGTGCCAGCAGCCAAGACAGGGGAGTAGGGGCCAACGTCCTGACTTTC | CASSQDRGVGANVLTF
TRBJ1-6 | - | - | TRBV11-2 | TGTGCCAGCAGCTTAGACCCCTACAGGGTTCTCCACTTT | CASSLDPYRVLHF
TRBJ1-1 | - | - | TRBV20-1 | TGCAGTGCTAGTCGTAAGGGGGAAGCTTTCTTT | CSASRKGEAFF
TRBJ2-1 | TRBD2 | - | TRBV11-3 | TGTGCCAGCGGTCTAGCGGGGGCTGAGCAGTTCTTC | CASGLAGAEQFF
TRBJ2-1 | - | - | TRBV11-3 | TGTGCCAGCAGCCCAACAGGATCCAATGAGCAGTTCTTC | CASSPTGSNEQFF
TRBJ1-6 | TRBD1 | once | TRBV7-2 | TGTGCCAGCACCCCCCTATCGACAGGGAAAGTTTATTCACCCCTCCACTTT | CASTPLSTGKVYSPLHF